Ten or more counts support the clone carrying this TCR beta chain. Staff drew around 10 milliliters of peripheral blood from each donor. Total RNA amounts of at least 6 micrograms were extracted per sample. The data are from a study of blood T cells in healthy people across ages. A second PCR of about 7 to 12 cycles used a sample-barcoded 5' primer and a J-beta primer mix. A tag from a template-switch adaptor with 12 random nucleotides marked each cDNA molecule. One entry per CDR3 protein, called by TCRdb with MiXCR from the 5' RACE reads. The data contain roughly 680,000 distinct CDR3 sequences, more than 45% of them singletons. Between the trimmed V and J ends, which lost 1 base and 2 bases, there was a span of 15 bases. In germline, CDR1 is LGHNA, CDR2 YNFKEQ. The CDR3 totals 17 residues.

This TCR came from a woman older than 75 in good health. The material sequenced was blood. This rearrangement joins TRBV4-2 to TRBJ1-5; the D is unclear. The CDR3 spells CASSQGTSGLGNQPQHF. CDR3 nucleotides: TGTGCCAGCAGCCAAGGTACAAGCGGGCTGGGCAATCAGCCCCAGCATTTT.